Following are 8 T cell receptor beta chains from one sample sequenced in a study of blood T cell repertoires in COVID-19. Clones were read by immunoSEQ multiplex PCR, and TCRdb kept only the in-frame ones, dropping some. The sample records 380,000 or so clones, roughly 90% being singletons. Sequenced sample: peripheral blood. These receptors came from a man between 40 and 49 years old with acute or convalescent COVID-19.

This chain connects TRBV7-3 to TRBJ2-3, with 15 bases lining up with TRBD2. Unmatched junction bases numbered 4, after V lost 2 bases and J lost 4 bases. Germline CDR1 is SGHTA and CDR2 is FQGTGA. The CDR3 spans 17 residues. The CDR3 nucleotides are TGTGCCAGCAGCTTATATCGGACTAGCGGGGGGGCAGATACGCAGTATTTT. It specifies CASSLYRTSGGADTQYF.

The CDR3 nucleotides are TGCGCCAGCAGCCAAGACGCGGGCTTAGGGGCTTTCTTT. Protein product: CASSQDAGLGAFF. This chain connects TRBV4-1 to TRBJ1-1; no clear D gene. The CDR3 is 13 amino acids. The V end lost 0 bases, the J end lost 11 bases, and 13 bases lay between the germline ends. Germline V gene sequence: CDR1 MGHRA, CDR2 YSYEKL.

CDR3 in amino acids: CASSLGGESGNTIYF. Here the CDR3 DNA reads TGTGCCAGCAGCTTGGGGGGGGAATCTGGAAACACCATATATTTT. The chain recombines TRBV5-4 with TRBJ1-3; weak D call: TRBD1 (5 bases). Germline assignment: CDR1 SGHNT and CDR2 YYREEE (reference sequence). Trimming took 0 bases from V and 1 from J, leaving 8 bases between them. The CDR3 consists of 15 residues.

The rearrangement uses TRBV7-2 and TRBJ2-5, with 7 nucleotides matching TRBD2. With 6 bases clipped from V and 5 bases from J, the junction kept 15 bases outside the gene matches. From germline, CDR1 is SGHTA and CDR2 FQGNSA. This CDR3 has 16 residues. The CDR3 sequence is CASSLNGRGTGETQYF. The DNA of the CDR3 is TGTGCCAGCAGTCTAAATGGGAGGGGTACGGGGGAGACCCAGTACTTC. The full variable domain, its missing parts supplied by reference TRBV7-2 and TRBJ2-5, is GAGVSQSPSNKVTEKGKDVELRCDPISGHTALYWYRQSLGQGLEFLIYFQGNSAPDKSGLPSDRFSAERTGGSVSTLTIQRTQQEDSAVYLCASSLNGRGTGETQYFGPGTRLLVL.

This clone was observed once. The chain has TRBV5-6 and TRBJ2-1; 8 bases map to TRBD2. Germline trimming cut 2 bases from V and 10 bases from J; bases unmatched to any gene: 11. Germline V gene data show CDR1 as SGHDT and CDR2 as YYEEEE. This CDR3 contains 15 residues. CDR3 amino acids: CASSFKTGGLREQFF. CDR3 coding DNA: TGTGCCAGCAGCTTTAAAACGGGGGGGCTCCGGGAGCAGTTCTTC.

The rearrangement uses TRBV5-1 and TRBJ2-1, with TRBD2 as a possible D gene (5 bases). From germline, CDR1 is SGHRS and CDR2 YFSETQ. The CDR3 is 15 residues long. V lost 0 bases to trimming and J lost 4 bases, with 11 bases between them. The CDR3 DNA reads TGCGCCAGCAGCTTGGCGGGAACCAGATACAATGAGCAGTTCTTC. This encodes CASSLAGTRYNEQFF.

The sample holds one count of this clone. The rearrangement joins TRBV5-1 to TRBJ1-3; no reliable D call. V lost 0 bases to trimming and J lost 4 bases, with 8 bases between them. The CDR3 has 14 amino acids. Germline V gene sequence: CDR1 SGHRS, CDR2 YFSETQ. The CDR3 here is CASSLGAGGNTIYF. The CDR3 DNA follows: TGCGCCAGCAGCTTGGGGGCCGGCGGAAACACCATATATTTT. Complete variable domain (other parts from reference TRBV5-1 and TRBJ1-3): KAGVTQTPRYLIKTRGQQVTLSCSPISGHRSVSWYQQTPGQGLQFLFEYFSETQRNKGNFPGRFSGRQFSNSRSEMNVSTLELGDSALYLCASSLGAGGNTIYFGEGSWLTVV.

The chain uses TRBV10-3 and TRBJ2-7; 14 bases are a match to TRBD2. Germline V gene sequence: CDR1 ENHRY, CDR2 SYGVKD. The CDR3 totals 21 residues. V dropped 6 bases and J dropped 1; count of bases not matched to a gene: 20. This CDR3 is CAIRRDRVKGTSGRLSYEQYF. The CDR3 coding sequence is TGTGCCATCAGGCGGGACAGGGTTAAGGGGACTAGCGGGAGATTGTCCTACGAGCAGTACTTC.